Listed below are T cell receptor beta chains from one sample, sequenced in a study of regulatory T cells in long-lasting Graves disease. TCRdb redid the calling of the multiplex PCR reads with MiXCR, one entry per CDR3 protein. Seen here are about 220,000 distinct CDR3 sequences, approximately 18% observed once, and the top ten hold about an eighth. This sample was also put to use in a study of T cells in Graves' hyperthyroidism and ophthalmopathy.

The sequencing used peripheral blood mononuclear cells (PBMCs), collected at new diagnosis, from a patient treated with antithyroid drugs. These receptors were obtained from a woman in her 30s with Graves disease. CDR3s include the opening cysteine and the closing phenylalanine or tryptophan. Fields, in order: J gene, D gene, V gene, clone size, CDR3 DNA, CDR3 protein. The D gene is left open where the match is weak. The listing skips clone size in some rows; elsewhere it reads once, few, many or a size class.

>TRBJ1-2|NA|TRBV3-1|many
TGTGCCAGCAGCCCGACTTCAGGAGGGATCAACGGCTACACCTTC
CASSPTSGGINGYTF
>TRBJ1-1|NA|TRBV20-1|many
TGCAGTGCTAAGCGACAGACTGAAGCTTTCTTT
CSAKRQTEAFF
>TRBJ2-1|NA|TRBV30|many
TGTGCCTGGAGTGTTAACCCCAATGAGCAGTTCTTC
CAWSVNPNEQFF
>TRBJ1-3|NA|TRBV29-1|few
TGCAGCGTTGAAGCTGGGCACACCATATATTTT
CSVEAGHTIYF
>TRBJ1-1|NA|TRBV7-9|many
TGTGCCAGCAGCGAACAGGGCTTGAACACTGAAGCTTTCTTT
CASSEQGLNTEAFF
>TRBJ2-7|NA|TRBV18|NA
TGTGCCAGCTCACGAGGCCAGACCTACGAGCAGTACTTC
CASSRGQTYEQYF
>TRBJ1-2|NA|TRBV15|many
TGTGCCACCAGCAGAGAGAGGGGGTCGCCGTACTATGGCTACACCTTC
CATSRERGSPYYGYTF
>TRBJ2-1|NA|TRBV15|many
TGTGCCACCAGCATCGGCGGCGTGTCCTACAATGAGCAGTTCTTC
CATSIGGVSYNEQFF
>TRBJ2-3|NA|TRBV6-9|NA
TGTGCCAGCAGTTTAGGGCAGGAGACCACAGATACGCAGTATTTT
CASSLGQETTDTQYF
>TRBJ2-2|NA|TRBV15|NA
TGTGCCACCAGCGTTGCTGGGGAATATACCGGGGAGCTGTTTTTT
CATSVAGEYTGELFF
>TRBJ1-5|TRBD1|TRBV18|many
TGTGCCAGCAGCCCCGGACAGGGCAATCAGCCCCAGCATTTT
CASSPGQGNQPQHF
>TRBJ1-2|TRBD1|TRBV24-1|many
TGTGCCACCAGTGACGCCGGGACAGGGGACTATGGCTACACCTTC
CATSDAGTGDYGYTF
>TRBJ2-1|NA|TRBV20-1|NA
TGCAGTGCTAGTCTGGGGCCGGGAGAGCAGTTCTTC
CSASLGPGEQFF
>TRBJ2-1|NA|TRBV5-1|many
TGCGCCAGCAGCCAGGACCTTAATGAGCAGTTCTTC
CASSQDLNEQFF
>TRBJ2-1|TRBD2|TRBV28|medium-sized
TGTGCCAGCAGTTTAAGGACTAGCGCCTACAATGAGCAGTTCTTC
CASSLRTSAYNEQFF
>TRBJ1-1|TRBD1|TRBV12-5|many
TGTGCTAGTGGCCCCGACAGGGGTGGCATGAACACTGAAGCTTTCTTT
CASGPDRGGMNTEAFF
>TRBJ1-5|NA|TRBV19|many
TGTGCCAGTAGTATAGAGGATTCTGGGCAGCCCCAGCATTTT
CASSIEDSGQPQHF
>TRBJ1-5|NA|TRBV19|NA
TGTGCCAGTGCTTATATGGGCAATCAGCCCCAGCATTTT
CASAYMGNQPQHF
>TRBJ1-5|TRBD1|TRBV9|many
TGTGCCAGCAGCGTAGCCGGGACAGGGAATCAGCCCCAGCATTTT
CASSVAGTGNQPQHF
>TRBJ2-7|TRBD2|TRBV24-1|NA
TGTGCCACCAGTGATTTAGGCCTACGGGGGGGGGCCCACGAGCAGTACTTC
CATSDLGLRGGAHEQYF
>TRBJ2-1|NA|TRBV10-1|few
TGCGCCAGCAGTGGGAGCGAGAATGAGCAGTTCTTC
CASSGSENEQFF
>TRBJ2-7|TRBD2|TRBV12-5|many
TGTGCTAGTGGTTTCAGCGGGGGCCCCTACGAGCAGTACTTC
CASGFSGGPYEQYF
>TRBJ2-7|NA|TRBV2|many
TGTGCCAGCAGGCAGGGAGGCCCCTACGAGCAGTACTTC
CASRQGGPYEQYF
>TRBJ1-5|TRBD1|TRBV28|many
TGTGCCAGCAGCGGACAGGGGGCTGTTTTCGGGGATCAGCCCCAGCATTTT
CASSGQGAVFGDQPQHF
>TRBJ2-1|TRBD1|TRBV2|NA
TGTGCCAGCAGGGAGACAGGGGCTGGCGATGAGCAGTTCTTC
CASRETGAGDEQFF
>TRBJ2-7|TRBD2|TRBV6-5|many
TGTGCCAGTAGAGACTCGGGGGGTGGCTACGAGCAGTACTTC
CASRDSGGGYEQYF